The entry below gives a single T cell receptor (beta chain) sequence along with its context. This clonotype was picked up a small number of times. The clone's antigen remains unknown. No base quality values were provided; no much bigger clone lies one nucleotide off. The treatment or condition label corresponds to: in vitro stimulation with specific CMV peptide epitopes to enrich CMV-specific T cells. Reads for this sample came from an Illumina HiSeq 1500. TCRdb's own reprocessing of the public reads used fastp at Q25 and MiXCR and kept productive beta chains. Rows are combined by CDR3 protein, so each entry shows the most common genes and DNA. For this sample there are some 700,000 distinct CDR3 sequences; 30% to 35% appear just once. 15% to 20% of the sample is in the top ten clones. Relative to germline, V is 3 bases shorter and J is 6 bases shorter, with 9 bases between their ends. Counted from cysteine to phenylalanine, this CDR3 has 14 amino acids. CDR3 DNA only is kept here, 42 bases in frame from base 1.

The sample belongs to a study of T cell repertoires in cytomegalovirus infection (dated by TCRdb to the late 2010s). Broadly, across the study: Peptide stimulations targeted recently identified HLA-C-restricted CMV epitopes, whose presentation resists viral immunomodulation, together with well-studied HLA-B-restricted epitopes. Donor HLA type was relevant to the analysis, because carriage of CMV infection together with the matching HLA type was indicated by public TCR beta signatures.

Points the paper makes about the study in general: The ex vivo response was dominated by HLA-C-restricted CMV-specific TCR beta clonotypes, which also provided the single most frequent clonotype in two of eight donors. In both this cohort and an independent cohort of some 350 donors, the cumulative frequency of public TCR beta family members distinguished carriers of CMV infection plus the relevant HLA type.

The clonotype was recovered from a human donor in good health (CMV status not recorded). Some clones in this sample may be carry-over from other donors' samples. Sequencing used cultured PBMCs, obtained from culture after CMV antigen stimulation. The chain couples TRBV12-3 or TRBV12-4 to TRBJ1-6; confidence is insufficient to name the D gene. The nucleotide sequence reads TGTGCCAGCAGTTTTGGAAGCGCTAATTCACCCCTCCACTTT. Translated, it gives CASSFGSANSPLHF.